This T cell receptor beta chain was obtained from a study of blood T cell repertoires in COVID-19. Authors' analysis steps: Estimated nucleated cell counts came from reference gene primer amplification. The method was immunoSEQ multiplex PCR; TCRdb's version includes in-frame clones alone and lacks a portion of them. D and trimming were read from the DNA, whereas the V and J calls and clone size are those reported in that table. The table lists approximately 31,000 clones, more than 85% of them singletons. The CDR3 consists of 15 residues. CDR1 SGHRS and CDR2 YFSETQ come from the germline V gene. V gave up 1 base and J gave up 1 base; unmatched junction bases: 5.

The sample consisted of peripheral blood. The clonotype comes from a man aged 55-75 years with acute or convalescent COVID-19. V gene TRBV5-1 combines with J gene TRBJ2-7; TRBD2 agrees at 7 bases. The CDR3: CASSLNAGESYEQYF. CDR3 DNA sequence: TGCGCCAGCAGCTTGAACGCGGGAGAGTCCTACGAGCAGTACTTC.